This T cell receptor (beta chain) was identified in a study of T cells after yellow fever vaccination. Study-level points and caveats: Abundant contaminating clonotypes from the bulk population could appear in FACS-sorted repertoires. Compared with primary, the secondary response was weaker and peaked at day 5, not 15.

In germline, CDR1 is SGHTA, CDR2 FQGNSA. The CDR3 totals 16 residues. Germline trimming cut 4 bases from V and 5 bases from J; bases unmatched to any gene: 8. TCRdb recomputed calls from the 5' RACE reads with MiXCR, one row per CDR3 protein. The repertoire has roughly 300,000 distinct CDR3 sequences, 6.5% to 8.5% of them found once; the top ten carry over 15%. There are a few counts of this clonotype. Its target is unknown. The sequencing used PBMCs, collected roughly 45 days after the first yellow fever vaccination. This receptor was taken from a man aged 18 to 29 who received the YFV17D yellow fever vaccine. The rearrangement links TRBV7-2 to TRBJ1-4; 9 bases are a match to TRBD1. CDR3 region: CASSSGWGQGNEKLFF. Here the CDR3 DNA reads TGTGCCAGCAGCTCGGGGTGGGGACAGGGCAATGAAAAACTGTTTTTT.